The 3 T cell receptor beta chains given below trace back to one sample, sequenced in a study of blood T cell repertoires in COVID-19. The repertoire was sequenced with immunoSEQ multiplex PCR; TCRdb's copy has only in-frame clones and lacks some. The table includes some 96,000 clones, roughly 85% detected once. The sample comprised peripheral blood. These receptors were taken from a human donor in a cohort sampled during active COVID-19.

In nucleotides, the CDR3 is TGCAGTGCTAGCGACCAAGAGACCCAGTACTTC. Translating it yields CSASDQETQYF. V and J are TRBV20-1 and TRBJ2-5; D is ambiguous. This CDR3 comprises 11 residues. The V gene lost 3 bases and the J gene lost 0 bases, with 2 bases spanning the gap. Germline assignment: CDR1 DFQATT and CDR2 SNEGSKA (reference sequence).

V is TRBV7-9 and J is TRBJ2-5, with 9 bases fitting TRBD2. The CDR3 sequence is 14 residues long. V dropped 0 bases and J dropped 4; count of bases not matched to a gene: 0. Germline CDR1 SEHNR, CDR2 FQNEAQ (reference sequence). In DNA, the CDR3 is TGTGCCAGCAGCTTAGCTAGCGGGAGAGAGACCCAGTACTTC. Protein sequence: CASSLASGRETQYF.

This chain connects TRBV28 to TRBJ1-2; D is perhaps TRBD1 (6 bases). CDR1 and CDR2 (germline): MDHEN, SYDVKM. There are 14 residues in the CDR3. V lost 4 bases, J lost 7 bases, and 16 bases lay in between. The CDR3 protein is CASSSSTGYFGYTF. In DNA, the CDR3 is TGTGCCAGCAGTTCCTCCACAGGGTATTTTGGCTACACCTTC.